The rows below give T cell receptor beta chains drawn from one sample of a study of graft-versus-host responses after intestinal transplantation. Measured with immunoSEQ multiplex PCR; TCRdb has only the in-frame clones, and not every one. Of 90,000 to 150,000 clones in the sample, 90% to 95% were seen once. No antigen is known for these receptors. Specimen: unstimulated CD4+ T cells sorted from spleen or lymph node cells, collected before intestinal transplant. The source is a human donor who received an intestinal transplant. Each CDR3 is given with its conserved first and last residue. Fields, in order: D gene, clone size, J gene, V gene, CDR3 DNA, CDR3 protein. A D gene is named only where the DNA matches it firmly. Size is stated for part of the rows, as once, few or many counts, or as a class when the clone is expanded.

D gene: NA
clone size: NA
J gene: TRBJ1-1
V gene: TRBV5-1
CDR3 DNA: TGCGCCAGCAGCCGGGACAACACTGAAGCTTTCTTT
CDR3 protein: CASSRDNTEAFF

D gene: TRBD1
clone size: NA
J gene: TRBJ2-7
V gene: TRBV6-1
CDR3 DNA: TGTGCCAGCAGTCCTGGGGGACAGATAACCTACGAGCAGTACTTC
CDR3 protein: CASSPGGQITYEQYF

D gene: NA
clone size: once
J gene: TRBJ2-7
V gene: TRBV5-4
CDR3 DNA: TGTGCCAGCAGCTTGGGTCCGAGCTCCTACGAGCAGTACTTC
CDR3 protein: CASSLGPSSYEQYF

D gene: TRBD2
clone size: NA
J gene: TRBJ2-3
V gene: TRBV6-1
CDR3 DNA: TGTGCCAGCAGTGAAGTAGCGGGAGCGACCACAGATACGCAGTATTTT
CDR3 protein: CASSEVAGATTDTQYF

D gene: TRBD1
clone size: NA
J gene: TRBJ1-1
V gene: TRBV19
CDR3 DNA: TGTGCCAGTAGTCTAGGACAGGATGAAGCTTTCTTT
CDR3 protein: CASSLGQDEAFF

D gene: TRBD2
clone size: few
J gene: TRBJ2-7
V gene: TRBV28
CDR3 DNA: TGTGCCAGCAGTCGACCACCTAGGGCTAGCGGGAGGCAGAATGGAGTCTACGAGCAGTACTTC
CDR3 protein: CASSRPPRASGRQNGVYEQYF

D gene: NA
clone size: once
J gene: TRBJ2-5
V gene: TRBV29-1
CDR3 DNA: TGCAGCGTACAGGGTGGAGAGACCCAGTACTTC
CDR3 protein: CSVQGGETQYF

D gene: NA
clone size: NA
J gene: TRBJ2-3
V gene: TRBV6-6
CDR3 DNA: TGTGCCAGCAGTTACCAGGCGGGGAGCACAGATACGCAGTATTTT
CDR3 protein: CASSYQAGSTDTQYF

D gene: NA
clone size: NA
J gene: TRBJ2-5
V gene: TRBV7-8
CDR3 DNA: TGTGCCAGCAGCTTAGCACCGAGAGGGGAGACCCAGTACTTC
CDR3 protein: CASSLAPRGETQYF

D gene: TRBD1
clone size: once
J gene: TRBJ1-2
V gene: TRBV5-1
CDR3 DNA: TGCGCCAGCAGCTTGTCCCAGGGGGGAGGCTACACCTTC
CDR3 protein: CASSLSQGGGYTF

D gene: NA
clone size: once
J gene: TRBJ1-1
V gene: TRBV28
CDR3 DNA: TGTGCCAGCAGAACAGGGAACACTGAAGCTTTCTTT
CDR3 protein: CASRTGNTEAFF

D gene: NA
clone size: once
J gene: TRBJ1-3
V gene: TRBV30
CDR3 DNA: TGTGCCTGGGTAATGGAGGGCGGAAACACCATATATTTT
CDR3 protein: CAWVMEGGNTIYF

D gene: NA
clone size: NA
J gene: TRBJ1-1
V gene: TRBV6-5
CDR3 DNA: TGTGCCAGCAGTCGACAGAAGAACACTGAAGCTTTCTTT
CDR3 protein: CASSRQKNTEAFF

D gene: TRBD2
clone size: NA
J gene: TRBJ2-1
V gene: TRBV6-5
CDR3 DNA: TGTGCCAGCAGTTACCTCAGAGCGGGGAACGATAATGGGCAGTTCTTC
CDR3 protein: CASSYLRAGNDNGQFF

D gene: TRBD2
clone size: NA
J gene: TRBJ2-7
V gene: TRBV2
CDR3 DNA: TGTGCCAGCAAATACGAGGTCCTGGGACTAGCGGGAGGTGAGCAGTACTTC
CDR3 protein: CASKYEVLGLAGGEQYF

D gene: NA
clone size: NA
J gene: TRBJ2-7
V gene: TRBV14
CDR3 DNA: TGTGCCAGCAGCCAAGCAGGCAGCTACGAGCAGTACTTC
CDR3 protein: CASSQAGSYEQYF

D gene: TRBD1
clone size: NA
J gene: TRBJ2-5
V gene: TRBV7-8
CDR3 DNA: TGTGCCAGCAGCTTCCGGGACAGCCAAGAGACCCAGTACTTC
CDR3 protein: CASSFRDSQETQYF

D gene: TRBD1
clone size: NA
J gene: TRBJ1-1
V gene: TRBV10-3
CDR3 DNA: TGTGCCATCAGTGGGACAGGGACCAACACTGAAGCTTTCTTT
CDR3 protein: CAISGTGTNTEAFF

D gene: NA
clone size: NA
J gene: TRBJ2-3
V gene: TRBV29-1
CDR3 DNA: TGCAGCGTTGAGTGGGTGGATACGCAGTATTTT
CDR3 protein: CSVEWVDTQYF

D gene: NA
clone size: NA
J gene: TRBJ1-2
V gene: TRBV28
CDR3 DNA: TGTGCCAGCATCAAAGGAGGTGCGGGCGTGGTGAGTGGCTACACCTTC
CDR3 protein: CASIKGGAGVVSGYTF

D gene: NA
clone size: NA
J gene: TRBJ2-3
V gene: TRBV30
CDR3 DNA: TGTGCCTGGAAGGGACTGATCACAGATACGCAGTATTTT
CDR3 protein: CAWKGLITDTQYF

D gene: TRBD2
clone size: once
J gene: TRBJ2-7
V gene: TRBV9
CDR3 DNA: TGTGCCAGCAGCCTGCGTGATAGCGGGAGGGTCGGGGAGCAGTACTTC
CDR3 protein: CASSLRDSGRVGEQYF

D gene: NA
clone size: NA
J gene: TRBJ1-4
V gene: TRBV7-8
CDR3 DNA: TGTGCCAGCAGCCTCTCGCTGGACGGAAAACTGTTTTTT
CDR3 protein: CASSLSLDGKLFF

D gene: NA
clone size: NA
J gene: TRBJ2-3
V gene: TRBV28
CDR3 DNA: TGTGCCAGCATCCCCCCGGGACTGCCCACAGATACGCAGTATTTT
CDR3 protein: CASIPPGLPTDTQYF

D gene: NA
clone size: NA
J gene: TRBJ2-7
V gene: TRBV11-2
CDR3 DNA: TGTGCCAGCAGCCCCACGGCTGGGGCCCTCTACGAGCAGTACTTC
CDR3 protein: CASSPTAGALYEQYF

D gene: NA
clone size: NA
J gene: TRBJ1-5
V gene: TRBV15
CDR3 DNA: TGTGCCACCAGCAGAGTGCCCCAACAGACAAACAATCAGCCCCAGCATTTT
CDR3 protein: CATSRVPQQTNNQPQHF

D gene: TRBD2
clone size: NA
J gene: TRBJ2-3
V gene: TRBV19
CDR3 DNA: TGTGCCAGTAGTATAGGGCTAGCGGGAGGCACAGATACGCAGTATTTT
CDR3 protein: CASSIGLAGGTDTQYF

D gene: NA
clone size: NA
J gene: TRBJ2-3
V gene: TRBV6-4
CDR3 DNA: TGTGCCAGCAGTGACGGTATTCGGGAGTCCGTTGATACGCAGTATTTT
CDR3 protein: CASSDGIRESVDTQYF

D gene: TRBD2
clone size: NA
J gene: TRBJ2-1
V gene: TRBV28
CDR3 DNA: TGTGCCAGCAGTTCAAATATAGCGGGAGTCTTGAATGAGCAGTTCTTC
CDR3 protein: CASSSNIAGVLNEQFF

D gene: NA
clone size: NA
J gene: TRBJ1-1
V gene: TRBV9
CDR3 DNA: TGTGCCAGCAGCGTAGAGGCCCAGAACACTGAAGCTTTCTTT
CDR3 protein: CASSVEAQNTEAFF

D gene: TRBD1
clone size: NA
J gene: TRBJ2-7
V gene: TRBV30
CDR3 DNA: TGTGCCTGGAGACATAGGACAGGGTCCGGCGAGCAGTACTTC
CDR3 protein: CAWRHRTGSGEQYF

D gene: TRBD1
clone size: few
J gene: TRBJ1-2
V gene: TRBV6-1
CDR3 DNA: TGTGCCAGCAGTCTACAGGGGGCTGGCTATGGCTACACCTTC
CDR3 protein: CASSLQGAGYGYTF

D gene: TRBD1
clone size: once
J gene: TRBJ2-2
V gene: TRBV18
CDR3 DNA: TGTGCCAGCTCACCAACCCCCCGTGGCCAGGGGGCCTACACCGGGGAGCTGTTTTTT
CDR3 protein: CASSPTPRGQGAYTGELFF

D gene: NA
clone size: NA
J gene: TRBJ2-3
V gene: TRBV9
CDR3 DNA: TGTGCCAGCAGCGCAATAGGGGGTAGCGTTACTAGCACAGATACGCAGTATTTT
CDR3 protein: CASSAIGGSVTSTDTQYF

D gene: NA
clone size: NA
J gene: TRBJ2-7
V gene: TRBV14
CDR3 DNA: TGTGCCAGCAGTAACAGGGGGAGGGCCACCTACGAGCAGTACTTC
CDR3 protein: CASSNRGRATYEQYF

D gene: TRBD1
clone size: NA
J gene: TRBJ2-1
V gene: TRBV5-1
CDR3 DNA: TGCGCCAGCGGCAAGGGGGCGGCCAATGAGCAGTTCTTC
CDR3 protein: CASGKGAANEQFF

D gene: NA
clone size: NA
J gene: TRBJ1-5
V gene: TRBV7-6
CDR3 DNA: TGTGCCAGCAGCTTCCCCCCTGGTAGCAATCAGCCCCAGCATTTT
CDR3 protein: CASSFPPGSNQPQHF

D gene: TRBD1
clone size: NA
J gene: TRBJ2-3
V gene: TRBV5-1
CDR3 DNA: TGCGCCAGCAGCCCACGACCAACCGGGACAGGGGTACCTGGCACAGATACGCAGTATTTT
CDR3 protein: CASSPRPTGTGVPGTDTQYF

D gene: NA
clone size: once
J gene: TRBJ2-5
V gene: TRBV7-3
CDR3 DNA: TGTGCCAGCAGCCCCACCAGGGCAGGGGCTAAAGAGACCCAGTACTTC
CDR3 protein: CASSPTRAGAKETQYF

D gene: TRBD1
clone size: NA
J gene: TRBJ1-2
V gene: TRBV2
CDR3 DNA: TGTGCCAGCCAAGCCGGGACAGGGGTTGATGGCTACACCTTC
CDR3 protein: CASQAGTGVDGYTF

D gene: NA
clone size: NA
J gene: TRBJ2-7
V gene: TRBV18
CDR3 DNA: TGTGCCAGCTCACCACCGAGTGCCTCCGCCTACGAGCAGTACTTC
CDR3 protein: CASSPPSASAYEQYF

D gene: NA
clone size: NA
J gene: TRBJ2-7
V gene: TRBV19
CDR3 DNA: TGTGCCAGTAGTATGAGGGTGCGGGGCTCCTACGAGCAGTACTTC
CDR3 protein: CASSMRVRGSYEQYF

D gene: NA
clone size: NA
J gene: TRBJ1-2
V gene: TRBV27
CDR3 DNA: TGTGCCAGCAGTTTATCTAGCGCGGCAGGGAGTTTTTATGGCTACACCTTC
CDR3 protein: CASSLSSAAGSFYGYTF